This T cell receptor beta chain was recovered during a study of blood T cell repertoires in COVID-19. Under the authors' procedure: Amplified reference gene primers provided the basis for estimating nucleated cell counts. Libraries were prepared by immunoSEQ multiplex PCR; TCRdb keeps only in-frame clonotypes and omits some of them. The V and J calls and clone size are taken from that table; D and trimming were inferred from the DNA. The table includes 120,000 to 150,000 clones, approximately 89% detected once. A few counts support this clone. From germline, CDR1 is MNHEY and CDR2 SMNVEV (reference sequence). The trim removed 3 bases at V and 2 bases at J, leaving 6 bases unmatched. This CDR3 contains 15 residues.

The source is a human donor in a cohort sampled during active COVID-19. The chain employs TRBV27 and TRBJ2-7; 8 bases fit TRBD1. Material: peripheral blood. CDR3 loop: CASSFRTGIAYEQYF. CDR3 nucleotides: TGTGCCAGCAGTTTCCGGACAGGGATTGCCTACGAGCAGTACTTC.